This T cell receptor (beta chain) was identified during a study of cytomegalovirus exposure and HLA in healthy donors. Points from the study as a whole: High sensitivity and specificity were reportedly achieved when the classifier diagnosed cytomegalovirus status. Among CMV-associated TCR beta chains, most appeared HLA-restricted in a later analysis. For TCR beta chains, V- and J-gene trimming was later linked to a missense DCLRE1C variant.

Amplification used 60 Vbeta primers and 13 Jbeta primers. Repertoires were generated with immunoSEQ multiplex PCR, while TCRdb's copy carries only in-frame clones and drops some. The table has some 200,000 clones, about 80% seen once. With regard to this clone: What it binds is unknown.

V gave up 0 bases and J gave up 4 bases, with 18 bases separating them. CDR3 size: 18 residues. Germline V gene lookup returns CDR1 MNHNS and CDR2 SASEGT. This chain uses TRBV6-1 with TRBJ2-2, with D possibly being TRBD1 (6 bases). The sequencing input was PBMCs. The clonotype was recovered from a man aged 18 to 29 in good health and CMV-seronegative. CDR3 in DNA: TGTGCCAGCAGTGAAGCGCCCACAGGGTTGGGTGGCACCGGGGAGCTGTTTTTT. Residues: CASSEAPTGLGGTGELFF.